These 30 T cell receptor beta chains share one sample of origin, sequenced in a study of tumour-infiltrating T cells in Burkitt lymphoma (dated by TCRdb to about 2020). The receptor library was made with the immunoSEQ multiplex PCR assay. Held by TCRdb, this immuneACCESS table contains in-frame sequences only and omits some clones. Under half of the omission traces to an unresolved V gene where checked; the cause of the rest is unknown. The sample table records fewer than 2,000 clones; around 19% of these occur just once. Jointly, the top ten make up more than 13% of the sample. Material: tumor tissue. Source of these receptors: a human donor with diffuse large B-cell lymphoma.

The chain employs TRBV9 and TRBJ1-1; D is perhaps TRBD1 (5 bases). Germline loops: CDR1 SGDLS, CDR2 YYNGEE. V lost 3 bases and J lost 0, with 9 bases in between. This CDR3 is 14 amino acids long. This CDR3 reads CASSGIGVNTEAFF. The CDR3 DNA reads as TGTGCCAGCAGCGGTATAGGGGTGAACACTGAAGCTTTCTTT.

The chain carries TRBV6-6 and TRBJ2-1; 12 positions agree with TRBD2. Germline values: CDR1 MNHNY, CDR2 SVGAGI (reference sequence). This CDR3 comprises 16 residues. V was pared by 4 bases and J by 3 bases, with 4 bases of the junction left unmatched. The CDR3 DNA sequence: TGTGCCAGCAGTTCCGGACTAGCGGGACTCTACAATGAGCAGTTCTTC. Translated, it gives CASSSGLAGLYNEQFF.

This sequence joins TRBV19 and TRBJ1-4; tentatively, D is TRBD1 (6 bases). Germline V gives CDR1 LNHDA, CDR2 SQIVND (reference sequence). V shed 4 bases and J shed 2 bases, with 11 bases lying between them. The CDR3 extends over 15 amino acids. The CDR3 reads CASSTLGGTNEKLFF. For the CDR3, the DNA is TGTGCCAGTAGTACGCTCGGGGGCACTAATGAAAAACTGTTTTTT. Supplemented by reference TRBV19 and TRBJ1-4, the full variable domain reads DGGITQSPKYLFRKEGQNVTLSCEQNLNHDAMYWYRQDPGQGLRLIYYSQIVNDFQKGDIAEGYSVSREKKESFPLTVTSAQKNPTAFYLCASSTLGGTNEKLFFGSGTQLSVL.

There are a few counts of this clone. The gene calls are TRBV29-1 and TRBJ2-7; TRBD1 aligns across 7 bases. Unmatched junction bases numbered 2, after V lost 3 bases and J lost 3 bases. The CDR3 has 12 residues. The germline V gene has CDR1 SQVTM and CDR2 ANQGSEA. The CDR3, as DNA: TGCAGCGTTGAGAGACAGGGCTACGAGCAGTACTTC. Translated: CSVERQGYEQYF.

The chain has TRBV2 and TRBJ1-4, with 8 bases matching TRBD1. This CDR3 spans 14 amino acids. CDR1 SNHLY and CDR2 FYNNEI come from the germline V gene. V was clipped by 8 bases and J by 8 bases; unmatched bases: 10. CDR3 loop: CASETGDMREKLFF. In DNA form, the CDR3 reads TGTGCCAGCGAGACAGGGGATATGAGAGAAAAACTGTTTTTT.

The chain carries TRBV6-1 and TRBJ1-4, with D tentatively TRBD1 (6 bases). V lost 5 bases to trimming and J lost 5 bases, with 12 bases between them. Germline CDR1 is MNHNS and CDR2 is SASEGT. This CDR3 has 14 amino acids. Written as DNA, the CDR3 is TGTGCCAGCAGTAAGTCACAGGGCAATGAAAAACTGTTTTTT. Protein sequence: CASSKSQGNEKLFF.

A few counts support this clone. The genes are TRBV7-9 and TRBJ2-2; D is perhaps TRBD1 (6 bases). This CDR3 spans 16 amino acids. CDR1 and CDR2 from the germline V gene are SEHNR and FQNEAQ (reference sequence). Trimming shortened V by 3 bases and J by 4 bases, and 15 bases separated the two germline ends. The CDR3 sequence: CASSFGQGFSTGELFF. For the CDR3, the DNA is TGTGCCAGCAGCTTCGGGCAGGGGTTTAGCACCGGGGAGCTGTTTTTT.

The chain employs TRBV19 and TRBJ1-4; 9 bases fit TRBD1. CDR3 length equals 17 residues. V was clipped by 5 bases and J by 4 bases; unmatched bases: 11. Germline values: CDR1 LNHDA, CDR2 SQIVND (reference sequence). The CDR3 region is CASSGHRGRGSNEKLFF. As DNA, the CDR3 is TGTGCCAGTAGTGGCCACAGGGGGCGCGGAAGTAATGAAAAACTGTTTTTT.

This clone appeared a few times. The rearrangement uses TRBV29-1 and TRBJ2-5; D remains unclear. The CDR3 has 11 residues. Germline V gene lookup returns CDR1 SQVTM and CDR2 ANQGSEA. V dropped 3 bases and J dropped 4 bases, with 6 bases sitting between them. Here the CDR3 reads CSVETIETQYF. Written as DNA, the CDR3 is TGCAGCGTTGAGACAATAGAGACCCAGTACTTC.

In this sample, this clone turned up a few times. The rearrangement joins TRBV27 to TRBJ2-1, with 8 positions matching TRBD1. Germline CDR1 reads MNHEY; CDR2 reads SMNVEV (reference sequence). This CDR3 has 15 residues. The V segment lost 5 bases and the J segment 6 bases; nucleotides outside the gene matches: 9. CDR3: CASSPDRGWGNEQFF. The CDR3 DNA sequence: TGTGCCAGCAGTCCAGACAGGGGCTGGGGCAATGAGCAGTTCTTC.

The chain couples TRBV20-1 to TRBJ2-1; weak D call: TRBD2 (5 bases). Germline assignment: CDR1 DFQATT and CDR2 SNEGSKA (reference sequence). Deletions cut 6 bases from V and 9 bases from J, with 9 bases between. The CDR3 runs to 10 residues. The DNA of the CDR3 is TGCAGTGCCCGCCGGGGTGAGCAGTTCTTC. As protein: CSARRGEQFF.

This rearrangement joins TRBV6-5 to TRBJ2-7; D is tentatively TRBD1 or TRBD2 (5 bases each). V was pared by 2 bases and J by 4 bases, with 18 bases between. This CDR3 spans 16 amino acids. Germline CDR1 and CDR2: MNHEY and SVGAGI. As DNA, the CDR3 is TGTGCCAGCAGTTACATTGGGCAGGGAGTACTGTACGAGCAGTACTTC. Encoded protein: CASSYIGQGVLYEQYF.

The J gene is TRBJ2-7, the V gene TRBV7-9; the D is unclear. The germline V gene encodes CDR1 SEHNR and CDR2 FQNEAQ (reference sequence). The CDR3 extends over 12 amino acids. Trimming took 4 bases from V and 3 from J, leaving 7 bases between them. This CDR3 reads CASSSHIYEQYF. CDR3 DNA: TGTGCCAGCAGCTCTCACATCTACGAGCAGTACTTC.

The chain joins TRBV5-1 to TRBJ2-3; D gene unclear. CDR3 size: 15 residues. The germline CDR1 and CDR2 sequences are SGHRS and YFSETQ. V dropped 1 base and J dropped 0 bases, with 9 bases sitting between them. CDR3 sequence reads: CASSLRQWSTDTQYF. The CDR3 DNA sequence: TGCGCCAGCAGCTTGCGGCAGTGGAGCACAGATACGCAGTATTTT.

The rearrangement uses TRBV11-2 and TRBJ2-3; no reliable D call. V lost 2 bases and J 2 bases, leaving 8 bases between the germline ends. CDR1 and CDR2 from the germline V gene are SGHAT and FQNNGV. This CDR3 contains 14 residues. The CDR3 loop is CASSLWGITDTQYF. The CDR3 coding sequence is TGTGCCAGCAGCTTATGGGGAATCACAGATACGCAGTATTTT.

Only a few counts were recorded for this clone. This sequence joins TRBV2 and TRBJ2-6, with D maybe TRBD2 (5 bases). The germline V gene encodes CDR1 SNHLY and CDR2 FYNNEI. This CDR3 contains 16 residues. Trimming shortened V by 3 bases and J by 1 base, and 10 bases separated the two germline ends. Written as DNA, the CDR3 is TGTGCCAGCAGTGACCCGGGGTTGTCTGGGGCCAACGTCCTGACTTTC. Protein: CASSDPGLSGANVLTF.

This clone came up a few times. This chain connects TRBV9 to TRBJ2-3; D may correspond to TRBD1 or TRBD2 (5 bases each). The CDR3 spans 16 residues. V lost 0 bases to trimming and J lost 0 bases, with 11 bases between them. Germline V lookup: CDR1 SGDLS, CDR2 YYNGEE. CDR3 loop: CASSVGRTTSTDTQYF. The DNA of the CDR3 is TGTGCCAGCAGCGTAGGGAGGACAACCAGCACAGATACGCAGTATTTT. Full variable domain (outside the CDR3, taken from reference TRBV9 and TRBJ2-3): DSGVTQTPKHLITATGQRVTLRCSPRSGDLSVYWYQQSLDQGLQFLIQYYNGEERAKGNILERFSAQQFPDLHSELNLSSLELGDSALYFCASSVGRTTSTDTQYFGPGTRLTVL.

This clone was recorded a few times. The chain employs TRBV14 and TRBJ2-2; D possibly corresponds to TRBD1 (6 bases). Per germline, CDR1 SGHDN and CDR2 FVKESK. The CDR3 is 14 residues long. Trimming removed 2 bases from V and 3 bases from J, with 7 bases in between. Here the CDR3 reads CASSQNRDTGELFF. The CDR3 coding sequence is TGTGCCAGCAGCCAAAACAGGGACACCGGGGAGCTGTTTTTT.

This clone was recorded a few times. The chain carries TRBV25-1 and TRBJ2-7; D remains unclear. This CDR3 has 13 amino acids. Trimming stripped 9 bases from V and 6 bases from J, with 18 bases between. Germline V lookup: CDR1 MGHDK, CDR2 SYGVNS. CDR3 sequence: CASQGRVGSEQYF. The CDR3 DNA reads TGTGCCAGTCAAGGACGGGTGGGCTCCGAGCAGTACTTC.

This sequence joins TRBV6-1 and TRBJ2-6; D uncertain. Per the germline V gene, CDR1 is MNHNS and CDR2 is SASEGT. Trimming pared 2 bases from V and 0 bases from J, leaving 2 bases between. The CDR3 is 14 amino acids. In DNA, the CDR3 is TGTGCCAGCAGTGAATTCTCTGGGGCCAACGTCCTGACTTTC. This sequence encodes CASSEFSGANVLTF.

This clone has a handful of counts. The chain carries TRBV5-4 and TRBJ2-3; D unresolved. This CDR3 is 15 amino acids long. Germline loops: CDR1 SGHNT, CDR2 YYREEE (reference sequence). V shed 0 bases and J shed 2 bases, with 10 bases lying between them. CDR3 bases: TGTGCCAGCAGCTTGGAACCCTCCCACACAGATACGCAGTATTTT. Protein product: CASSLEPSHTDTQYF.

This clone was counted a few times. V and J are TRBV7-8 and TRBJ2-5; 7 nucleotides align to TRBD2. This CDR3 has 17 amino acids. Germline V CDR1 and CDR2: SGHVS, FQNEAQ. J gave up 2 bases and V 7 bases, and 16 bases lay outside the gene matches. CDR3 sequence: CASNGRPNQLEQETQYF. The CDR3 region has the DNA TGTGCCAGCAACGGGAGGCCGAACCAGCTAGAACAAGAGACCCAGTACTTC. The full variable domain, completed using reference TRBV7-8 and TRBJ2-5, is GAGVSQSPRYKVAKRGQDVALRCDPISGHVSLFWYQQALGQGPEFLTYFQNEAQLDKSGLPSDRFFAERPEGSVSTLKIQRTQQEDSAVYLCASNGRPNQLEQETQYFGPGTRLLVL.

The chain links TRBV5-4 to TRBJ2-5; 13 bases map to TRBD2. This CDR3 contains 17 residues. The germline V gene encodes CDR1 SGHNT and CDR2 YYREEE (reference sequence). Trimming took 0 bases from V and 1 from J; bases not matched to a gene: 3. As DNA, the CDR3 is TGTGCCAGCAGCTTGGCACTAGCGGGGGGGATCCAAGAGACCCAGTACTTC. Protein product: CASSLALAGGIQETQYF.

The V gene is TRBV6-4, the J gene TRBJ1-2; 7 bases line up with TRBD1. Germline V gene data show CDR1 as MRHNA and CDR2 as SNTAGT. The CDR3 is made up of 12 amino acids. With 10 bases clipped from V and 2 bases from J, the junction kept 4 bases outside the gene matches. In DNA form, the CDR3 reads TGTGCCACCTTGGACAGGAACTATGGCTACACCTTC. Amino acid sequence: CATLDRNYGYTF.

The rearrangement uses TRBV29-1 and TRBJ2-3, with D possibly TRBD2 on 6 matching bases. CDR1 SQVTM and CDR2 ANQGSEA come from the germline V gene. This CDR3 is 11 amino acids long. The germline V and J ends were trimmed by 3 bases and 9 bases, with 10 bases remaining between them. CDR3 in DNA: TGCAGCGTTGACTCGGGAGACACGCAGTATTTT. This gives the protein CSVDSGDTQYF.

V and J are TRBV9 and TRBJ2-2; TRBD1 matches 9 bases. Germline CDR1 SGDLS, CDR2 YYNGEE. Unmatched junction bases numbered 9, after V lost 6 bases and J lost 6 bases. The CDR3 loop spans 15 amino acids. CDR3 in DNA: TGTGCCAGCACCCCCGGGGACAGGGACGCCGGGGAGCTGTTTTTT. Translating gives CASTPGDRDAGELFF.

The chain is built from TRBV6-1 and TRBJ2-3, with D perhaps TRBD2 (6 bases). CDR1 MNHNS and CDR2 SASEGT come from the germline V gene. With 6 bases removed from V and 4 bases from J, the gap between germline ends came to 17 bases. The CDR3 loop spans 15 amino acids. The CDR3 sequence: CASSPLAKGPDTQYF. The CDR3 DNA follows: TGTGCCAGCAGCCCCCTAGCGAAGGGGCCAGATACGCAGTATTTT.

This clone occurred a few times. The chain couples TRBV7-8 to TRBJ1-5; the D gene is possibly TRBD1 (5 bases). The CDR3 covers 14 residues. V lost 3 bases to trimming and J lost 7 bases, with 13 bases between them. Germline CDR1 SGHVS, CDR2 FQNEAQ. The CDR3 sequence is CASSFGTSPQPQHF. The CDR3, as DNA: TGTGCCAGCAGCTTTGGGACTAGCCCGCAGCCCCAGCATTTT.

The CDR3 nucleotides read TGTGCCAGCAGCCTACCGCCTACGCAGTATTTT. Residues: CASSLPPTQYF. V gene TRBV6-5 combines with J gene TRBJ2-3; D not resolved. Between the trimmed V and J ends, which lost 6 bases and 8 bases, there was a span of 9 bases. Germline lookup yields CDR1 MNHEY and CDR2 SVGAGI. CDR3 length: 11 amino acids.

The rearrangement joins TRBV30 to TRBJ1-2; TRBD1 agrees at 8 bases. Germline V gene sequence: CDR1 GTSNPN, CDR2 SVGIG (reference sequence). The V gene end was trimmed by 1 base and the J gene end by 7 bases; junction bases not matched to a gene: 8. The CDR3 is 14 residues long. DNA for the CDR3: TGTGCCTGGAGTGCGTCCAGGGGGCGGGCTGGCTACACCTTC. This gives the protein CAWSASRGRAGYTF.